This T cell receptor (beta chain) was documented in a study of OX40 agonist ivuxolimab in advanced cancers. With 3 bases removed from V and 4 bases from J, the gap between germline ends came to 10 bases. CDR3 length: 13 amino acids. CDR1 is SNHLY, CDR2 FYNNEI, per germline. Method: immunoSEQ multiplex PCR; TCRdb's copy keeps in-frame clones and lacks some. Among 35,000 to 45,000 clones, approximately 85% were seen once, and the ten largest hold about 2%. The clonotype comes from an adult with an advanced solid tumor such as melanoma, head and neck, liver or kidney cancer. The specimen comprised CD4+ or CD8+ T cells sorted from blood, sampled in a trial of the OX40 agonist ivuxolimab. This sequence joins TRBV2 and TRBJ2-7; D unresolved. In DNA, the CDR3 is TGTGCCAGCAGTGATTACATGAGATACGAGCAGTACTTC. This gives the protein CASSDYMRYEQYF.